This T cell receptor (beta chain) comes out of a study of blood T cells in healthy people across ages. This CDR3 contains 13 residues. The V gene lost 3 bases and the J gene lost 10 bases, with 13 bases spanning the gap. This clonotype showed up just a few times. Primers used in a second PCR of roughly 7 to 11 cycles were a sample-barcoded 5' primer and a J-beta primer mix. One entry per CDR3 protein, called by TCRdb with MiXCR from the 5' RACE reads. This repertoire shows 550,000 to 750,000 distinct CDR3 sequences, approximately 21% found once; its top ten account for approximately 3.7%. This chain uses TRBV12-3 or TRBV12-4 with TRBJ1-3, with D uncertain. The TCR sequence derives from a man between 65 and 85 years old in good health. The sample taken for sequencing was blood. For the CDR3, the DNA is TGTGCCAGCAGTTTCTCTGGGAGGGATACCATATATTTT. It yields the protein CASSFSGRDTIYF.